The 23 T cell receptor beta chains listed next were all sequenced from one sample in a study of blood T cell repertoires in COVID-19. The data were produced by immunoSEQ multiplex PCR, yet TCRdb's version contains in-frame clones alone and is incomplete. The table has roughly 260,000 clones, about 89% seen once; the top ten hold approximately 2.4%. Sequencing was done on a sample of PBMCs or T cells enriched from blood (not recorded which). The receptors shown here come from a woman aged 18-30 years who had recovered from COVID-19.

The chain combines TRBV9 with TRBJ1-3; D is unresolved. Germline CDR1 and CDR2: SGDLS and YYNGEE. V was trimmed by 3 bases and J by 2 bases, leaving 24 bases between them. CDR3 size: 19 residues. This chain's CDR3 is CASSAPFRHPQTAGNTIYF. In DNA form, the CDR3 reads TGTGCCAGCAGCGCCCCCTTTAGGCACCCGCAAACAGCTGGAAACACCATATATTTT. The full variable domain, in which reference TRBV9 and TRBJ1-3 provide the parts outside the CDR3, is DSGVTQTPKHLITATGQRVTLRCSPRSGDLSVYWYQQSLDQGLQFLIQYYNGEERAKGNILERFSAQQFPDLHSELNLSSLELGDSALYFCASSAPFRHPQTAGNTIYFGEGSWLTVV.

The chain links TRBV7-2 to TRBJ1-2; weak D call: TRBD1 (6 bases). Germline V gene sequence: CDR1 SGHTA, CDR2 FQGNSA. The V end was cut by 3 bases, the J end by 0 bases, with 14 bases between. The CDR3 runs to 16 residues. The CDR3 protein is CASSFGRGRPNYGYTF. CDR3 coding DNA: TGTGCCAGCAGCTTCGGCAGGGGAAGGCCTAACTATGGCTACACCTTC.

This chain's CDR3 is CASSLWAEETQYF. DNA for the CDR3: TGTGCCAGCAGCTTATGGGCAGAAGAGACCCAGTACTTC. This sequence joins TRBV5-4 and TRBJ2-5; D is undetermined. The CDR3 contains 13 residues. Germline V gene sequence: CDR1 SGHNT, CDR2 YYREEE (reference sequence). V lost 2 bases, J lost 3 bases, and 8 bases lay in between.

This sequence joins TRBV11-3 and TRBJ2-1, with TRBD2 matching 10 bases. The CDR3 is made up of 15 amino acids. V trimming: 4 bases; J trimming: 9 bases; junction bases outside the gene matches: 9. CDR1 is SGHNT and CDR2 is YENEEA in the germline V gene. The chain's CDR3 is CASSSRLAGYAEQFF. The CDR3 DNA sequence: TGTGCCAGCAGCTCCCGACTAGCGGGTTATGCTGAGCAGTTCTTC.

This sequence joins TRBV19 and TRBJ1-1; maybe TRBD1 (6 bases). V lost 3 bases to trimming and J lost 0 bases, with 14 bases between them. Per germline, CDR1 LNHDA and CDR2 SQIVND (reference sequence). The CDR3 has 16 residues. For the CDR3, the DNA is TGTGCCAGTAGTATCCCTCCGGACAGCTTGAACACTGAAGCTTTCTTT. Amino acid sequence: CASSIPPDSLNTEAFF.

The CDR3 is CASSISGGSPYEQFF. The CDR3 DNA follows: TGTGCCAGTAGTATTAGCGGCGGGAGTCCCTATGAGCAGTTCTTC. This rearrangement joins TRBV19 to TRBJ2-1; the match to TRBD2 covers 7 bases. Germline lookup yields CDR1 LNHDA and CDR2 SQIVND (reference sequence). The CDR3 has 15 amino acids. Unmatched junction bases numbered 10, after V lost 3 bases and J lost 8 bases.

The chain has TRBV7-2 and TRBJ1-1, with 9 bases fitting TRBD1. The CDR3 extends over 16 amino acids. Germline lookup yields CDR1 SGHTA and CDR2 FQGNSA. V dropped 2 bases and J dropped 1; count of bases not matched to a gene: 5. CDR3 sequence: CASSLRSGQGNTEAFF. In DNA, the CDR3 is TGTGCCAGCAGCTTAAGGTCGGGACAGGGGAACACTGAAGCTTTCTTT.

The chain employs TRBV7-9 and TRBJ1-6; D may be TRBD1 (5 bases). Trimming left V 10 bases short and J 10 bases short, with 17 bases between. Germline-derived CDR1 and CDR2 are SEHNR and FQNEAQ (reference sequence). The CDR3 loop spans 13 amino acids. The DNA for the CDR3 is TGTGCCACCCAAGGGACGGGAGACTCACCCCTCCACTTT. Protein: CATQGTGDSPLHF.

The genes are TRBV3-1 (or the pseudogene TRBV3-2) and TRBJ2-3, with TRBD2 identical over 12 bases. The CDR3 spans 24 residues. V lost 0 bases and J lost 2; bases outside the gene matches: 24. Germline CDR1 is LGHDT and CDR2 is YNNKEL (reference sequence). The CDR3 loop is CASSQDRVPLGLAGSPYPTDTQYF. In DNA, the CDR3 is TGTGCCAGCAGCCAAGACCGTGTTCCCCTCGGACTAGCGGGGTCACCTTACCCCACAGATACGCAGTATTTT.

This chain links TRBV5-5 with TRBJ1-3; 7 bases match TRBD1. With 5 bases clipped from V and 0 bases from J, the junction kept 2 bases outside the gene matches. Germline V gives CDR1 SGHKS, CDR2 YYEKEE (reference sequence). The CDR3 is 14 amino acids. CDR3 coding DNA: TGTGCCAGCAGGCCAGGGGGCTCTGGAAACACCATATATTTT. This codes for CASRPGGSGNTIYF.

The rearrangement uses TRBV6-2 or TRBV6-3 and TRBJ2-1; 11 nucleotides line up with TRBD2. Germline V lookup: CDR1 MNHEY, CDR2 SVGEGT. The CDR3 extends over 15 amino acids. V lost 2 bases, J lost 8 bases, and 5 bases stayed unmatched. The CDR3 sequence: CASSYLSGGGYEQFF. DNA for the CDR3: TGTGCCAGCAGTTACCTTAGCGGGGGGGGATATGAGCAGTTCTTC.

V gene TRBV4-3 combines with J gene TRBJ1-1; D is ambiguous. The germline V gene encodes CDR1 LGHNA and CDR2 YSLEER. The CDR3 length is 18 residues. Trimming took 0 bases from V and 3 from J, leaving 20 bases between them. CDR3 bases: TGCGCCAGCAGCCAAGAAGCCGGTTTCTTCCGAGAAGACACTGAAGCTTTCTTT. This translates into CASSQEAGFFREDTEAFF.

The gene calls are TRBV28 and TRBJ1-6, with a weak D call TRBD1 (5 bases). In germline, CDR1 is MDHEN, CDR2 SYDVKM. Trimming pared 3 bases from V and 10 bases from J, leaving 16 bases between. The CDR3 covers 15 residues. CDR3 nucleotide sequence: TGTGCCAGCAGTTTCCCTAGCCAGGGAGGATCACCCCTCCACTTT. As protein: CASSFPSQGGSPLHF.

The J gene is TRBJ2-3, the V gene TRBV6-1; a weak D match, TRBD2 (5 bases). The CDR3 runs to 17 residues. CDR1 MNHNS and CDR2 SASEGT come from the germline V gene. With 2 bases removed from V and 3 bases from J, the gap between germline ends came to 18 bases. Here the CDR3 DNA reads TGTGCCAGCAGTGAAAATATCAGGTTAGCGAGGACAGATACGCAGTATTTT. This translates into CASSENIRLARTDTQYF.

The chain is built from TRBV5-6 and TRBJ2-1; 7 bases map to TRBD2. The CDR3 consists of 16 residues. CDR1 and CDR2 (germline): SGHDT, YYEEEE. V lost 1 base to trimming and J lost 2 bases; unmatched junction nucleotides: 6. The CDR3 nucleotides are TGTGCCAGCAGCTTGACCGGGACTACTCCCTACAATGAGCAGTTCTTC. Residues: CASSLTGTTPYNEQFF. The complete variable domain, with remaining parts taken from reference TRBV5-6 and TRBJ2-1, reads DAGVTQSPTHLIKTRGQQVTLRCSPKSGHDTVSWYQQALGQGPQFIFQYYEEEERQRGNFPDRFSGHQFPNYSSELNVNALLLGDSALYLCASSLTGTTPYNEQFFGPGTRLTVL.

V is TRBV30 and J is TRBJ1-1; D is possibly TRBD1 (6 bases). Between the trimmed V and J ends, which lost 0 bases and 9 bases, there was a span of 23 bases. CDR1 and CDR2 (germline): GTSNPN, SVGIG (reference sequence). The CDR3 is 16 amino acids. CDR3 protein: CAWSVQSFQGRGQAFF. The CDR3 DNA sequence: TGTGCCTGGAGTGTACAATCCTTTCAGGGGCGCGGACAAGCTTTCTTT.

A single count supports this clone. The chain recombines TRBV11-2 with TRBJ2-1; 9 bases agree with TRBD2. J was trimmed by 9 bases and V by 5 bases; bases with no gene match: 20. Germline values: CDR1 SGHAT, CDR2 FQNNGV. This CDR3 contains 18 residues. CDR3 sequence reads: CASSPPGASGIPGGEQFF. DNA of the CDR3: TGTGCCAGCAGCCCTCCGGGGGCTAGCGGGATCCCGGGGGGTGAGCAGTTCTTC.

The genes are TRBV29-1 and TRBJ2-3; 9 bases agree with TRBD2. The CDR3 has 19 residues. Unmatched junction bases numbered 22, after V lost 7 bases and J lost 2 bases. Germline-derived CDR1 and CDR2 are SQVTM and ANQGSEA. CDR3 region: CSALTVLAGGPRITDTQYF. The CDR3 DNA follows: TGCAGCGCCCTGACGGTATTGGCGGGGGGGCCTAGGATCACAGATACGCAGTATTTT.

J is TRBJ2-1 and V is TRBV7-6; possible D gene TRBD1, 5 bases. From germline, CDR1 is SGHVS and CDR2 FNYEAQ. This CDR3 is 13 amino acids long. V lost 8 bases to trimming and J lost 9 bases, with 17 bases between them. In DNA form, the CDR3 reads TGTGCCAGCGCCGGGCGCTTTGGGGCTGAGCAGTTCTTC. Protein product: CASAGRFGAEQFF.

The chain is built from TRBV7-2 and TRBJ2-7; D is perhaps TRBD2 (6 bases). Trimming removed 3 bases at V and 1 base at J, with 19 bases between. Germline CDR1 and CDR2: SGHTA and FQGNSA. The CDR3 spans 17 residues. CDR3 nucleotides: TGTGCCAGCAGCTTCTCTCTCTGGGAGCGGGCGTCCTACGAGCAGTACTTC. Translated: CASSFSLWERASYEQYF.

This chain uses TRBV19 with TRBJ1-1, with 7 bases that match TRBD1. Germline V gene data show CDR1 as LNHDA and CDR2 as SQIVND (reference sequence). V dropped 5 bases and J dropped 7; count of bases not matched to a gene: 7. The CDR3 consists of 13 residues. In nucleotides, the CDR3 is TGTGCCAGTAGTGCACACAGGGGAGGTGAAGCTTTCTTT. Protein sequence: CASSAHRGGEAFF.

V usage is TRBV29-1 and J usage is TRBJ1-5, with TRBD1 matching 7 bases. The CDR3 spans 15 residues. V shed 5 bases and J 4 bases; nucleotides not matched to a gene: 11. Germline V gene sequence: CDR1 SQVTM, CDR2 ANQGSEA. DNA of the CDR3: TGCAGCGTTAGTATTTCCGGGACAGAGAATCAGCCCCAGCATTTT. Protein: CSVSISGTENQPQHF.

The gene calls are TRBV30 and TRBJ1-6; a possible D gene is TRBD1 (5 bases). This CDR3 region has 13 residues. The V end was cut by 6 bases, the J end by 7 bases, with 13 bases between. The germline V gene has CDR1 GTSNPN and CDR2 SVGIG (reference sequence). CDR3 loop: CACLTDRNSPLHF. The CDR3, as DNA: TGTGCCTGCCTGACAGACCGGAATTCACCCCTCCACTTT.